This T cell receptor (beta chain) was sequenced during a study of T cell responses to AZD1222 COVID-19 vaccine. Turning to the study itself: Timing groups of about 4 and about 12 weeks for second doses were pooled.

A word on this clone: The antigen remains undetermined.

Some clones are missing from TCRdb's copy, which holds only in-frame ones; the method was immunoSEQ multiplex PCR. The sample contains some 84,000 clones, 80% to 90% of which appear only once. Study results and caveats: Most donors were white British and more were female, and clonal diversity was possibly underestimated. Baseline antibody screening turned up just a handful of seropositive AZD1222 recipients.

The J segment lost 9 bases and the V segment lost 5 bases, leaving 15 bases of the junction unmatched. The CDR3 is 16 amino acids. Germline V gene lookup returns CDR1 LNHDA and CDR2 SQIVND (reference sequence). The sample here was peripheral blood, taken on day 0 of AZD1222 vaccination. The chain carries TRBV19 and TRBJ2-1, with 8 bases that match TRBD1. This receptor was obtained from an adult in good health. The CDR3 here is CASSASGTGLRGEQFF. DNA for the CDR3: TGTGCCAGTAGTGCTTCCGGGACAGGCTTACGGGGTGAGCAGTTCTTC.